The TCR beta chain under discussion was sequenced for a study of T cell changes during pregnancy in multiple sclerosis. Generated by immunoSEQ multiplex PCR, the TCRdb table keeps only in-frame clones and is missing some. The sample holds about 52,000 clones, roughly 92% seen once. The germline V gene encodes CDR1 MNHNS and CDR2 SASEGT. The CDR3 contains 16 residues. The V gene lost 2 bases and the J gene lost 0 bases, with 11 bases spanning the gap. V gene TRBV6-1 combines with J gene TRBJ1-5; no reliable D call. The sequences come from CD4+ T cells from peripheral blood mononuclear cells, collected in the third trimester of pregnancy. The receptor was isolated from a female donor with multiple sclerosis, enrolled in a pregnancy study. Written as DNA, the CDR3 is TGTGCCAGCAGTGAATGGGGAGGGCTTAGCAATCAGCCCCAGCATTTT. Encoded protein: CASSEWGGLSNQPQHF.